Listed here are 15 T cell receptor beta chains from one sample, sequenced in a study of brain T cells in children with intractable seizures (dated by TCRdb to the early 2020s). The library was produced with the immunoSEQ multiplex PCR assay. TCRdb provides this immuneACCESS table in a form limited to in-frame rearrangements. Some clones are lacking; in checked studies, under half of them reflect an unresolved V gene, and why the rest are absent is not known. The sample table contains 110,000 or so clones; only one count was recorded for 90% to 95% of them. The ten most abundant clones make up under 4.5% of the sample. The time point tag for this specimen amounts to: resected brain tissue, or blood drawn just prior to surgery. The sample in question was peripheral blood, obtained at surgery. The receptor source for this set is a boy in the first two years of life with hemimegalencephaly and intractable seizures.

The V call is TRBV9, the J call TRBJ2-4; the match to TRBD2 covers 10 bases. CDR1 SGDLS and CDR2 YYNGEE come from the germline V gene. Germline trimming cut 0 bases from V and 7 bases from J; bases unmatched to any gene: 7. This CDR3 has 16 residues. The CDR3 loop is CASSVGLAGVENIQYF. CDR3 nucleotide sequence: TGTGCCAGCAGCGTAGGGCTAGCGGGAGTGGAGAACATTCAGTACTTC. Variable domain in full (rest from reference TRBV9 and TRBJ2-4): DSGVTQTPKHLITATGQRVTLRCSPRSGDLSVYWYQQSLDQGLQFLIQYYNGEERAKGNILERFSAQQFPDLHSELNLSSLELGDSALYFCASSVGLAGVENIQYFGAGTRLSVL.

The chain combines TRBV10-3 with TRBJ2-3; 9 bases match TRBD1. The trim removed 3 bases at V and 6 bases at J, leaving 7 bases unmatched. CDR1 is ENHRY, CDR2 SYGVKD, per germline. CDR3 length: 15 residues. Written as DNA, the CDR3 is TGTGCCATCAGTGAAAGGGGGACAGGGCTGGATACGCAGTATTTT. This translates into CAISERGTGLDTQYF.

CDR3 nucleotides: TGTGCCTGGGACGAGGGGGGACGAGGGAATTCACCCCTCCACTTT. Its translation is CAWDEGGRGNSPLHF. This chain links TRBV30 with TRBJ1-6; a possible D gene is TRBD1 (6 bases). This CDR3 has 15 amino acids. Germline values: CDR1 GTSNPN, CDR2 SVGIG (reference sequence). Trimming removed 5 bases from V and 7 bases from J, with 18 bases in between.

The gene calls are TRBV3-1 (or the pseudogene TRBV3-2) and TRBJ1-6; D is undetermined. The CDR3 spans 15 residues. In germline, CDR1 is LGHDT, CDR2 YNNKEL (reference sequence). Trimming took 3 bases from V and 7 from J, leaving 13 bases between them. The CDR3 is CASSHGEGRNSPLHF. DNA for the CDR3: TGTGCCAGCAGCCATGGGGAGGGTAGGAATTCACCCCTCCACTTT.

V usage is TRBV6-5 and J usage is TRBJ1-1, with D maybe TRBD1 (6 bases). The germline CDR1 and CDR2 sequences are MNHEY and SVGAGI. The CDR3 has 12 residues. Trimming stripped 6 bases from V and 5 bases from J, with 10 bases between. CDR3: CASRAGTTEAFF. CDR3 bases: TGTGCCAGCAGGGCCGGGACAACTGAAGCTTTCTTT.

This chain joins TRBV3-1 (or the pseudogene TRBV3-2) and TRBJ2-4; a possible D gene is TRBD2 (6 bases). The V end was cut by 3 bases, the J end by 0 bases, with 15 bases between. From germline, CDR1 is LGHDT and CDR2 YNNKEL (reference sequence). This CDR3 region has 17 residues. Here the CDR3 reads CASSHRDLSLAKNIQYF. Here the CDR3 DNA reads TGTGCCAGCAGCCACCGGGACTTATCACTAGCCAAAAACATTCAGTACTTC.

In this sample, this clone turned up once. The gene calls are TRBV14 and TRBJ2-7; D is perhaps TRBD2 (5 bases). V lost 0 bases and J lost 0, with 9 bases in between. Germline lookup yields CDR1 SGHDN and CDR2 FVKESK. The CDR3 length is 15 residues. This chain's CDR3 is CASSQDLGSSYEQYF. DNA for the CDR3: TGTGCCAGCAGCCAAGACCTGGGGAGCTCCTACGAGCAGTACTTC.

CDR3 DNA: TGTGCCAGCAGCCCCACGGGAGGGGCTGGGGCCAACGTCCTGACTTTC. It specifies CASSPTGGAGANVLTF. The chain carries TRBV9 and TRBJ2-6, with 8 bases fitting TRBD2. Unmatched junction bases numbered 5, after V lost 4 bases and J lost 2 bases. Germline assignment: CDR1 SGDLS and CDR2 YYNGEE. CDR3 length: 16 residues.

The rearrangement joins TRBV6-5 to TRBJ2-1; possibly TRBD2 for D (6 bases). CDR1 and CDR2 from the germline V gene are MNHEY and SVGAGI. Trimming took 2 bases from V and 2 from J, leaving 10 bases between them. This CDR3 has 15 residues. This CDR3 is CASSYGDFPYNEQFF. The CDR3 DNA follows: TGTGCCAGCAGTTACGGGGACTTTCCCTACAATGAGCAGTTCTTC.

The rearrangement links TRBV7-2 to TRBJ2-1, with 10 bases identical to TRBD2. The CDR3 runs to 15 residues. With 5 bases clipped from V and 4 bases from J, the junction kept 5 bases outside the gene matches. Germline V gene sequence: CDR1 SGHTA, CDR2 FQGNSA. The CDR3 region has the DNA TGTGCCAGCAGCCCTGGGACTAGCGCGTACAATGAGCAGTTCTTC. It specifies CASSPGTSAYNEQFF.

The chain combines TRBV19 with TRBJ2-4, with D possibly TRBD2 on 6 matching bases. CDR3 length: 14 amino acids. The germline CDR1 and CDR2 sequences are LNHDA and SQIVND (reference sequence). Trimming removed 9 bases at V and 0 bases at J, with 12 bases between. The chain's CDR3 is CASLERVAKNIQYF. The CDR3 DNA reads TGTGCCAGCCTAGAGCGGGTAGCCAAAAACATTCAGTACTTC.

CDR3 sequence reads: CASSPRDRGHRGTEAFF. The CDR3 region has the DNA TGTGCCAGCAGCCCCAGGGACAGGGGGCATCGGGGGACTGAAGCTTTCTTT. This chain connects TRBV7-9 to TRBJ1-1; 12 bases agree with TRBD1. Per germline, CDR1 SEHNR and CDR2 FQNEAQ (reference sequence). The J segment lost 5 bases and the V segment lost 5 bases, leaving 12 bases of the junction unmatched. The CDR3 runs to 17 residues.

With respect to this clone: The sample has other DNA sequences that encode this CDR3 too. The CDR3 DNA reads TGTGCCAGCAGCTCAAGCTACGAGCAGTACTTC. Translated: CASSSSYEQYF. This chain connects TRBV5-6 to TRBJ2-7; D is unclear. The length of the CDR3 is 11 residues. Germline V CDR1 and CDR2: SGHDT, YYEEEE. V lost 3 bases, J lost 3 bases, and 4 bases lay in between.

This sequence joins TRBV7-6 and TRBJ1-1; 7 positions match TRBD1. This CDR3 has 12 amino acids. In germline, CDR1 is SGHVS, CDR2 FNYEAQ. The J segment lost 7 bases and the V segment lost 1 base, leaving 0 bases of the junction unmatched. CDR3 amino acids: CASSLGQGEAFF. In DNA, the CDR3 is TGTGCCAGCAGCTTAGGACAGGGTGAAGCTTTCTTT.

The chain couples TRBV5-8 to TRBJ1-6; unclear D gene. Trimming removed 5 bases from V and 0 bases from J, with 9 bases in between. This CDR3 comprises 15 residues. From germline, CDR1 is SGHTS and CDR2 YDEGEE. The CDR3 here is CASRSTSSYNSPLHF. The DNA of the CDR3 is TGTGCCAGCAGATCCACAAGCTCCTATAATTCACCCCTCCACTTT.